This entry features one TCR beta chain sequence. What this receptor recognizes is not known. No qualities accompany the bases; no much larger clone lies one base away. The data were obtained in a study of blood T cells in healthy people across ages (dated by TCRdb to between 2014 and 2016). At the level of the whole study: In model experiments, roughly one uniquely barcoded TCR beta cDNA molecule per two T cells was captured by template switching. Age-related changes in TCR beta repertoire diversity were measured in the study by deep sequencing normalized with unique cDNA molecular identifiers. The donors were divided into four age groups: young (average around 17 years), middle-aged (almost 40), aged (under 70) and long-lived (82). To avoid experimental bias, donors of different ages were randomly spread across the sequencing lanes. For two donors (one aged 18 to 29 and one aged 80 or older), the study analyzed two additional independent replicas of 1 million unique cDNA reads from the same blood draw.

V drops 2 bases and J drops 10 bases, leaving 15 bases in between. According to the germline V gene, CDR1 reads SGHTA and CDR2 reads FQGNSA. There are 13 amino acids in the CDR3, from cysteine to phenylalanine inclusive. Kept here is only the CDR3 DNA, which spans 39 bases and is read in frame from base 1. The roughly 42 donors, aged about 6 to 95 years, were systemically healthy Caucasian individuals from Russia. Each donor gave ten milliliters of peripheral blood, collected into EDTA-treated Vacutainer tubes. PBMCs were isolated by Ficoll-Paque density-gradient centrifugation, with at least 7 million obtained per sample. Total RNA was extracted from PBMCs with Trizol reagent, with at least 6 micrograms obtained per sample. For every donor, an aliquot of PBMCs went through flow cytometry to measure the percentages of naive CD45RAhigh/CD27high T cells. The library was obtained by 5' RACE. Sequencing was carried out with an Illumina HiSeq 2500. A second PCR of roughly 7 to 12 cycles was performed with a sample-barcoded 5' primer and a J-beta primer mix. A unique molecular identifier was introduced onto each TCR beta cDNA molecule by a template-switch 5' adaptor carrying 12 random nucleotides. Each sample yielded at least 2.5 million CDR3-containing paired-end reads. First-strand cDNA was synthesized from all RNA with the Mint cDNA synthesis kit, primed by a TRBC-specific oligonucleotide. Following uracil-DNA glycosylase treatment, all cDNA underwent a first 18-cycle PCR with the universal primers M1SS and BC2_uni_R. The source study handled its data this way. For normalization, 1 million high-quality reads were randomly selected from each sample, with every read carrying a distinct molecular identifier. Instead of being binned into consensus sequences, reads that shared molecular identifiers were thrown out. MiTCR, run with a Q25 quality threshold and the strictest error-elimination algorithm, handled CDR3 identification, clonotype clustering and error correction. A nonparametric unseen species model with Euler transformation was used to estimate a lower bound on total TCR beta diversity. Starting from the raw public reads, TCRdb applied fastp trimming at Q25, assembled clones with MiXCR and retained in-frame beta chains. Each entry merges the rows of one CDR3 protein and shows their most common DNA and genes. These V and J calls originate from TCRdb's pipeline instead of the authors' own analysis. The sample table holds 980,000 or so distinct CDR3 sequences, of which approximately 49% were seen once. The ten largest clones capture 10% to 15% of the sample.

Here is what the overall study found, with its caveats: The long-lived group showed more naive CD4+ T cells, fewer expanded clones and increased TCR diversity than the aged group, suggesting age selection. Total diversity estimates from one million sequenced T cells were considered lower bounds and underestimates. Conclusive comparison of naive and antigen-experienced compartments was prevented by the profiling of bulk unsorted PBMCs. The CMV infection status of donors was not known, potentially confounding age-related changes in expanded clonotypes. Observed TCR beta diversity per million T cells fell roughly linearly with age, and a significant reduction was already apparent by age around 44. There was a strong correlation between observed TCR beta diversity and the percentage of naive T cells measured by flow cytometry.

The TCR sequence derives from a man younger than 40 in good health. Sequencing input: blood. This receptor chain uses TRBV7-2 and TRBJ2-7, with the D gene not clear enough to name. The sequence in DNA is TGTGCCAGCAGCTTATCCCCTAAAAGGGAACAGTACTTC. The encoded protein is CASSLSPKREQYF.